Below, one TCR beta chain is given with its context. Its antigen is not known. V was pared by 2 bases and J by 6 bases, with 8 bases of the junction left unmatched. The CDR3 totals 16 residues. CDR1 is SGHTA, CDR2 FQGNSA, per germline. Profiled with immunoSEQ multiplex PCR; TCRdb holds only in-frame clones, not every one. The profile shows 90,000 to 130,000 clones, 70% to 80% of them singletons. The data belong to a study of PD-1 blockade in mismatch repair-deficient tumors. The study's findings and limits: Tumor-resident clones, often undetectable pretreatment in blood, expanded then contracted after pembrolizumab.

The sequence was obtained from an adult with mismatch repair-deficient cancer. This rearrangement joins TRBV7-2 to TRBJ2-2; 8 positions match TRBD2. This material consisted of peripheral blood, taken approximately 64 weeks after starting pembrolizumab. CDR3 protein: CASSLRAGGGPGELFF. CDR3 DNA sequence: TGTGCCAGCAGCTTAAGGGCGGGGGGCGGTCCCGGGGAGCTGTTTTTT.